What follows is one T cell receptor (beta chain) and its context. Its antigen is still unknown. No base-level quality is on record; no much larger clone is a single base apart. This sample was taken from a study of blood T cell repertoires in COVID-19 (dated by TCRdb to about 2020). Study-level background: Collaborator samples came from the United States, Italy and Spain and covered acute and convalescent phases of COVID-19. The prospective study material was composed of cDNA or gDNA derived from T cells, B-cell-depleted T cells, or PBMCs. Subjects who had been exposed to COVID-19, were actively infected with it, or had recovered from it provided the deeply sampled blood TCRbeta repertoires that made up the dataset. A freely available public database, intended as a resource for researchers studying the immune response to SARS-CoV-2, is where the repertoires were released. The samples were drawn from the first 160 participants of the ongoing ImmuneRACE study and from 1,254 subjects provided by 6 global collaborators. Sample metadata almost always included a de-identified subject ID, COVID-19 status, age in years and sex. HLA class I and class II types, where available, came from metadata supplied by the sample provider rather than from assay-based typing.

The full study reports these points: The amount of clinical and demographic metadata varied by source and participant and was provided uncurated.

TCRbeta CDR3 regions were amplified from genomic DNA using the immunoSEQ Assay, a bias-controlled multiplex PCR. The study's own analysis went as follows. The number of nucleated cells in each sample was estimated from the amplification of reference gene primers within the assay. To quantify the absolute abundance of each unique TCRbeta CDR3 rearrangement, sequence reads were collapsed and filtered. For each sample, productive Simpson clonality was calculated by taking the square root of Simpson's diversity index across productive rearrangements. Here the immuneACCESS table is served through TCRdb, limited to in-frame sequences with V and J called. Missing clones are a known gap in these copies; in checked studies unresolved V genes cover under half, and the rest lacks a known reason. The D gene and trimming were derived from the DNA, and the V and J assignments and clone size from that table. The table for this sample lists over 200,000 clones; roughly 88% of them were counted only once. The ten largest clones add up to more than 3% of the sample.

Participants in the prospective study were aged 18 to 89 years, lived in some 24 United States geographic areas, and enrolled through a virtual design. Cohort assignment in the prospective study relied on participant-reported clinical history from a screening survey and a study questionnaire. Exposed participants were defined as having been in contact with someone with a PCR-confirmed or clinician-diagnosed COVID-19 case within 2 weeks of study entry. Each participant in the prospective study had whole blood, serum and a nasopharyngeal or oropharyngeal swab collected by mobile phlebotomists. Additional blood draws and questionnaires over an approximately 2-month period could optionally be provided by prospective study participants. Blood samples from the prospective study were shipped frozen or at room temperature prior to DNA extraction. Trimmed from V: 4 bases; trimmed from J: 0 bases; junction bases lacking a gene match: 8. The CDR3 measures 16 amino acids from cysteine to phenylalanine. CDR3 DNA is the only sequence kept; it has 48 bases, read in frame from the first base. Sequences SGDLS (CDR1) and YYNGEE (CDR2) are obtained from the germline V gene.

The receptor was isolated from a woman under 40 who had been exposed to COVID-19. Rearrangement joined TRBV9 to TRBJ2-3; TRBD1 matches 7 bases in the middle. What was sequenced was PBMCs or T cells enriched from blood (not recorded which). CDR3 loop: CASSHRGPSSTDTQYF. Read as DNA, the sequence is TGTGCCAGCAGCCACAGGGGCCCATCTAGCACAGATACGCAGTATTTT.